These 27 T cell receptor beta chains came from one sample sequenced in a study of T-cell reconstitution after alpha-beta-depleted transplantation in children. Preparation of the TCRbeta library used unique molecular identifiers. One entry per CDR3 protein results from TCRdb running MiXCR on the PCR reads. Found here are more than 250,000 distinct CDR3 sequences, 9.5% to 10% of them singletons; the top ten hold 9.5% to 13%. The specimen comprised PBMCs from the stem cell graft donor, sampled from the stem cell graft. The receptors originated from a human donor who donated a stem cell graft to a child with SCID.

V and J are TRBV15 and TRBJ2-7, with 9 bases matching TRBD1. This CDR3 spans 15 amino acids. Trimming cost V 5 bases and J 3 bases; bases outside gene matches: 8. Germline CDR1 LNHNV, CDR2 YYDKDF (reference sequence). The CDR3 region is CATSAGTGQVYEQYF. The CDR3 nucleotides read TGTGCCACCAGCGCCGGGACAGGGCAAGTCTACGAGCAGTACTTC.

The genes are TRBV29-1 and TRBJ1-2, with 8 bases identical to TRBD1. Trimming took 7 bases from V and 6 from J; bases not matched to a gene: 7. This CDR3 region has 12 residues. Germline V CDR1 and CDR2: SQVTM, ANQGSEA. Here the CDR3 reads CSAPSTGDGYTF. The CDR3 DNA reads as TGCAGCGCCCCTTCGACAGGGGATGGCTACACCTTC.

This clonotype was counted only a few times. This chain joins TRBV11-2 and TRBJ1-1; D not resolved. Trimming left V 0 bases short and J 0 bases short, with 8 bases between. In germline, CDR1 is SGHAT, CDR2 FQNNGV. CDR3 length: 15 amino acids. CDR3 nucleotide sequence: TGTGCCAGCAGCTTAGAGCCCGGGCTGAACACTGAAGCTTTCTTT. Its translation is CASSLEPGLNTEAFF.

This clonotype was recorded a few times. J is TRBJ1-5 and V is TRBV12-3 or TRBV12-4, with a tentative D call TRBD1 (5 bases). The CDR3 runs to 12 residues. With 8 bases removed from V and 4 bases from J, the gap between germline ends came to 9 bases. Written as DNA, the CDR3 is TGTGCCAGCCGGGACGGAAATCAGCCCCAGCATTTT. Protein: CASRDGNQPQHF.

This clonotype was observed a few times. The gene calls are TRBV12-3 or TRBV12-4 and TRBJ2-3, with D uncertain. Trimming removed 7 bases at V and 0 bases at J, with 11 bases between. CDR3 size: 14 residues. The DNA for the CDR3 is TGTGCCAGCACCCAGGATACTAGCACAGATACGCAGTATTTT. Amino acid sequence: CASTQDTSTDTQYF.

This clonotype turned up a few times. The CDR3 sequence is CASSLGQGGFDTEAFF. The CDR3 DNA reads TGTGCCAGCAGCTTAGGACAGGGGGGTTTTGACACTGAAGCTTTCTTT. V usage is TRBV7-6 and J usage is TRBJ1-1; TRBD1 agrees at 9 bases. Germline V gene sequence: CDR1 SGHVS, CDR2 FNYEAQ. J was trimmed by 3 bases and V by 1 base; bases with no gene match: 6. The CDR3 extends over 16 amino acids.

This rearrangement joins TRBV12-3 or TRBV12-4 to TRBJ2-1; 14 bases agree with TRBD2. The CDR3 runs 16 residues. The V and J ends lost 5 bases and 6 bases, in that order; junction bases with no gene match: 6. CDR3: CASSPRLAGGLNEQFF. CDR3 nucleotides: TGTGCCAGCAGTCCACGACTAGCGGGGGGGCTCAATGAGCAGTTCTTC.

This clonotype has ten or more counts. The rearrangement uses TRBV7-2 and TRBJ2-1; D unclear. V was cut by 1 base and J by 0 bases, with 10 bases left in between. CDR1 is SGHTA, CDR2 FQGNSA, per germline. The CDR3 is made up of 16 amino acids. DNA of the CDR3: TGTGCCAGCAGCTTAGAGTCTTCGAGCTCCTACAATGAGCAGTTCTTC. It translates to CASSLESSSSYNEQFF.

This clonotype has a handful of counts. The chain has TRBV9 and TRBJ1-2; TRBD1 might be the D (5 bases). CDR1 and CDR2 (germline): SGDLS, YYNGEE. The V and J ends lost 3 bases and 7 bases respectively, with 19 bases between them. This CDR3 has 15 residues. As DNA, the CDR3 is TGTGCCAGCAGCGGGTCGACAGTATTTTCATCTGGCTACACCTTC. This encodes CASSGSTVFSSGYTF.

This clonotype was recorded at least ten times. The CDR3 region is CASSHPLGDTLNTEAFF. The DNA of the CDR3 is TGTGCCAGCAGTCATCCCTTGGGGGACACCTTGAACACTGAAGCTTTCTTT. This sequence joins TRBV2 and TRBJ1-1; possibly TRBD1 for D (6 bases). The CDR3 totals 17 residues. The V end lost 5 bases, the J end lost 0 bases, and 19 bases lay between the germline ends. CDR1 is SNHLY and CDR2 is FYNNEI in the germline V gene.

This clonotype has more than one count but fewer than ten. The rearrangement links TRBV5-8 to TRBJ2-7, with 10 bases identical to TRBD1. The CDR3 has 16 residues. Per the germline V gene, CDR1 is SGHTS and CDR2 is YDEGEE. The V gene end was trimmed by 4 bases and the J gene end by 0 bases; junction bases not matched to a gene: 7. The DNA for the CDR3 is TGTGCCAGCAGCAGAAGAGGGACAGGGGACTCCTACGAGCAGTACTTC. Amino acid sequence: CASSRRGTGDSYEQYF.

This clonotype was observed at least ten times. The J gene is TRBJ2-7, the V gene TRBV4-1; 7 bases map to TRBD1. The V and J ends lost 3 bases and 6 bases, in that order; junction bases with no gene match: 11. Germline V CDR1 and CDR2: MGHRA, YSYEKL. The CDR3 has 15 amino acids. The DNA of the CDR3 is TGCGCCAGCAGCCAGGGACAGACCCCCGAACGCGAGCAGTACTTC. Protein product: CASSQGQTPEREQYF.

The chain carries TRBV20-1 and TRBJ2-5; 11 bases are shared with TRBD2. V gave up 2 bases and J gave up 3 bases; unmatched junction bases: 2. Germline V gives CDR1 DFQATT, CDR2 SNEGSKA (reference sequence). The CDR3 loop spans 14 amino acids. The CDR3 spells CSARRGLAEETQYF. CDR3 bases: TGCAGTGCTAGACGGGGACTAGCGGAAGAGACCCAGTACTTC.

This clonotype showed up many times. The chain carries TRBV12-3 or TRBV12-4 and TRBJ2-2; D may be TRBD1 (6 bases). The CDR3 runs 16 residues. V lost 3 bases and J lost 0, with 11 bases in between. The CDR3 bases are TGTGCCAGCAGTTTTAGACAGGTCGCGAACACCGGGGAGCTGTTTTTT. Residues: CASSFRQVANTGELFF.

V and J are TRBV9 and TRBJ2-3; D is possibly TRBD2 (6 bases). The CDR3 sequence is 15 residues long. V dropped 0 bases and J dropped 0 bases, with 8 bases sitting between them. CDR1 and CDR2 (germline): SGDLS, YYNGEE. The DNA of the CDR3 is TGTGCCAGCAGCGTAGCAGGGACTAGCACAGATACGCAGTATTTT. Translated: CASSVAGTSTDTQYF.

This clonotype was counted many times. The genes are TRBV5-1 and TRBJ2-3; D perhaps matches TRBD2 (6 bases). Trimming cost V 6 bases and J 2 bases, with 19 bases left between them. There are 16 residues in the CDR3. Germline V gene data show CDR1 as SGHRS and CDR2 as YFSETQ. The CDR3 is CASNLARGTHTDTQYF. For the CDR3, the DNA is TGCGCCAGCAACTTAGCTCGCGGGACTCACACAGATACGCAGTATTTT.

This chain links TRBV5-1 with TRBJ2-3, with 11 bases aligning to TRBD2. Per germline, CDR1 SGHRS and CDR2 YFSETQ. This CDR3 has 16 amino acids. V lost 4 bases to trimming and J lost 2 bases; unmatched junction nucleotides: 6. CDR3 bases: TGCGCCAGCAGCGCCGGGACTAGCGGTTTCACAGATACGCAGTATTTT. Its protein is CASSAGTSGFTDTQYF. The whole variable domain, remainder taken from reference TRBV5-1 and TRBJ2-3, is KAGVTQTPRYLIKTRGQQVTLSCSPISGHRSVSWYQQTPGQGLQFLFEYFSETQRNKGNFPGRFSGRQFSNSRSEMNVSTLELGDSALYLCASSAGTSGFTDTQYFGPGTRLTVL.

This sequence joins TRBV6-2 or TRBV6-3 and TRBJ2-7; possible D gene TRBD2, 6 bases. This CDR3 comprises 12 residues. Germline CDR1 reads MNHEY; CDR2 reads SVGEGT. With 8 bases removed from V and 4 bases from J, the gap between germline ends came to 12 bases. The CDR3, as DNA: TGTGCCAGCTCAGGGACTGAGTACGAGCAGTACTTC. Protein product: CASSGTEYEQYF.

Regarding this clonotype: The germline gene is not matched at one end of the junction; a read error may be the cause. The chain is built from TRBV27 and TRBJ2-3; 11 bases map to TRBD2. The CDR3 length is 15 residues. CDR1 and CDR2 (germline): MNHEY, SMNVEV (reference sequence). The CDR3 sequence is CASNPSGGRTNTQYF. CDR3 DNA: TGTGCCAGCAACCCTAGCGGGGGGCGCACAAATACGCAGTATTTT.

The rearrangement joins TRBV20-1 to TRBJ2-1; TRBD2 is a possible D gene (7 bases). V lost 0 bases, J lost 9 bases, and 21 bases lay in between. Per germline, CDR1 DFQATT and CDR2 SNEGSKA (reference sequence). CDR3 length equals 16 residues. CDR3 sequence: CSARDLRGAVGREQFF. As DNA, the CDR3 is TGCAGTGCTAGAGATCTCCGGGGGGCGGTCGGGCGTGAGCAGTTCTTC.

The CDR3 region has the DNA TGTGCCAGCAGCGGCGGCGGGGAGGTGCAGTACTTC. Translation gives CASSGGGEVQYF. This chain uses TRBV11-3 with TRBJ2-7, with TRBD2 as a possible D gene (6 bases). V was shortened by 5 bases and J by 9 bases, with 14 bases between the two germline ends. This CDR3 has 12 residues. In germline, CDR1 is SGHNT, CDR2 YENEEA. Complete variable domain (other parts from reference TRBV11-3 and TRBJ2-7): EAGVVQSPRYKIIEKKQPVAFWCNPISGHNTLYWYLQNLGQGPELLIRYENEEAVDDSQLPKDRFSAERLKGVDSTLKIQPAELGDSAVYLCASSGGGEVQYFGPGTRLTVT.

The rearrangement joins TRBV12-3 or TRBV12-4 to TRBJ1-3; D not resolved. Trimming shortened V by 5 bases and J by 7 bases, and 12 bases separated the two germline ends. CDR3 length: 13 amino acids. This chain's CDR3 is CASSPGFPNTIYF. The CDR3 DNA sequence: TGTGCCAGCAGTCCGGGTTTTCCTAACACCATATATTTT.

The rearrangement links TRBV5-6 to TRBJ1-5; D might be TRBD1 (5 bases). Looked up from germline, CDR1 is SGHDT and CDR2 is YYEEEE. V was clipped by 9 bases and J by 7 bases, with 17 bases between them. The CDR3 sequence is 13 residues long. The CDR3 spells CAMSPGAIQPQHF. The CDR3, as DNA: TGTGCCATGAGCCCCGGGGCGATACAGCCCCAGCATTTT.

This clonotype was seen a handful of times. The J gene is TRBJ1-2, the V gene TRBV5-1, with unresolved D. V was clipped by 4 bases and J by 0 bases, with 13 bases between them. The CDR3 length is 15 residues. From germline, CDR1 is SGHRS and CDR2 YFSETQ. The CDR3 nucleotides are TGCGCCAGCAGCCGAGCAGGAGGAGCTAACTATGGCTACACCTTC. Its protein product is CASSRAGGANYGYTF.

The chain uses TRBV12-3 or TRBV12-4 and TRBJ2-5; the match to TRBD1 covers 9 bases. The CDR3 extends over 14 amino acids. Trimming cost V 6 bases and J 5 bases; bases outside gene matches: 7. Written as DNA, the CDR3 is TGTGCCAGCAGGGCGACAGGGGGGTTTGAGACCCAGTACTTC. It yields the protein CASRATGGFETQYF.

V gene TRBV7-9 combines with J gene TRBJ1-1; D is unresolved. The ends were cut back, 5 bases at V and 8 bases at J, with 9 bases in the middle. CDR3 length: 11 residues. Germline V gene data show CDR1 as SEHNR and CDR2 as FQNEAQ (reference sequence). CDR3 loop: CASSALGEAFF. For the CDR3, the DNA is TGTGCCAGCAGCGCCTTAGGAGAAGCTTTCTTT.

The gene calls are TRBV5-1 and TRBJ1-1, with D perhaps matching TRBD1 (5 bases). Per germline, CDR1 SGHRS and CDR2 YFSETQ. Between the trimmed V and J ends, which lost 5 bases and 1 base, there was a span of 12 bases. The CDR3 is made up of 14 amino acids. CDR3 bases: TGCGCCAGCAGTCGGGGGTCCACGAACACTGAAGCTTTCTTT. This codes for CASSRGSTNTEAFF.